The entry that follows covers one TCR beta chain sequence. This sample is drawn from a study of blood T cell repertoires in COVID-19. As for the study in general: The United States, Italy and Spain provided the acute and convalescent COVID-19 samples. T cells, B-cell-depleted T cells, or PBMCs provided the cDNA or gDNA that served as material.

Original analysis: Reference gene primers were amplified, and this amplification served to estimate nucleated cell counts. Libraries were prepared by immunoSEQ multiplex PCR; TCRdb keeps only in-frame clonotypes and omits some of them. V, J and clone size derive from that table, while D and trimming were established from the DNA sequence. This sample carries 150,000 to 200,000 clones, more than 80% of them seen once, and the ten largest clones take roughly 8.2%. The TCR sequence derives from a woman in her fifties or sixties with acute or convalescent COVID-19. The sequenced sample was peripheral blood.

DNA of the CDR3: TGTGCCAGCAGTGGACAGCGCGGGGAGACCCAGTACTTC. This gives the protein CASSGQRGETQYF. The V gene is TRBV6-6, the J gene TRBJ2-5, with D possibly matching TRBD1 (6 bases). This CDR3 is built from 13 residues. The V end was cut by 5 bases, the J end by 5 bases, with 12 bases between. Per germline, CDR1 MNHNY and CDR2 SVGAGI (reference sequence).